This paragraph reports one T cell receptor (beta chain). Its antigen is currently unknown. The data are from a study of shared clonotypes between healthy human individuals. Across the whole study: Donor ages ranged 18 to 49 years: a couple of women, a few men. Findings and limits, study-wide: Against clonotypes common to all four donors, non-shared ones had lower generation probabilities.

Terminally differentiated effector memory CD45RA+ cells were excluded by CCR7 positive selection of CD45RO-negative cells. Sequencing used immunoSEQ multiplex PCR; TCRdb keeps in-frame clones, though not all of them. The sample has under 850,000 clones; nearly 95% are singletons. This CDR3 spans 15 amino acids. The junction had 11 bases not matched to a gene; V was cut back by 6 bases and J by 2 bases. Germline V CDR1 and CDR2: SQVTM, ANQGSEA. This sequence was found in a man aged 25-45 years in good health. Sequencing was done on a sample of naive CD8+ T cells sorted from blood. This rearrangement joins TRBV29-1 to TRBJ2-7; 9 nucleotides line up with TRBD1. As DNA, the CDR3 is TGCAGCGTCACCGGGACAGGGCAGAAAACCTACGAGCAGTACTTC. As protein: CSVTGTGQKTYEQYF.